This T cell receptor (beta chain) was profiled in a study of T cell responses to AZD1222 COVID-19 vaccine. Study outcomes and limitations: Just a handful of people given AZD1222 tested seropositive at baseline. The sample set comprised mostly white British donors with more females, and clonal diversity was possibly underestimated. Spike-wide coverage was observed for vaccine-associated CD4 TCRs, with dominant responses at 160-218 and 743-854.

Comment on this clone: Its specificity is not known.

This table comes from immunoSEQ multiplex PCR, and its TCRdb copy is limited to in-frame clones, with some not included. This sample has under 70,000 clones, with about 90% found just once. The CDR3 loop spans 14 amino acids. In germline, CDR1 is SSHAT, CDR2 FNYEAQ (reference sequence). Trimming removed 5 bases from V and 4 bases from J, with 11 bases in between. Whether given at about 4 or about 12 weeks, second doses were pooled. Sequences were derived from peripheral blood, sampled 28 days after the second AZD1222 dose. The origin of this receptor is an adult who received the AZD1222 COVID-19 vaccine. This chain uses TRBV7-7 with TRBJ2-2; D unclear. In DNA, the CDR3 is TGTGCCAGCAGCCTCTTGCTCAGCACCGGGGAGCTGTTTTTT. Its translation: CASSLLLSTGELFF.